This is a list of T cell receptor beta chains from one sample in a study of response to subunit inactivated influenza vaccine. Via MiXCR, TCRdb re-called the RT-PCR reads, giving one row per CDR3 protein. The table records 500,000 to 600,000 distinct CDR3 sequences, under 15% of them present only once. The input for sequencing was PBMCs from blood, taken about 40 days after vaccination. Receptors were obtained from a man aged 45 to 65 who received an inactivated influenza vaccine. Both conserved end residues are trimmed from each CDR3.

SVEDSARGQNEQY	TRBJ2-7	13	TRBV29-1
ASRTGGAELLYEQY	TRBJ2-7	14	TRBV28
ASSFPRSPDTQY	TRBJ2-3	12	TRBV12-3/TRBV12-4
SAGQGVREQY	TRBJ2-7	10	TRBV20-1
ASSLGQYTGELF	TRBJ2-2	12	TRBV5-6
ASSLGTSGARQY	TRBJ2-7	12	TRBV28
ASSLGARTGGTDTQY	TRBJ2-3	15	TRBV5-1
ASSLWQGETQY	TRBJ2-5	11	TRBV12-3/TRBV12-4
ASGGGGSYNEQF	TRBJ2-1	12	TRBV7-9
ASSQDLSPGTVQETQY	TRBJ2-5	16	TRBV4-3
ASSPMGENTEAF	TRBJ1-1	12	TRBV5-1